This TCR beta chain came from a study of blood T cells in healthy people across ages. A sample-barcoded 5' primer and a J-beta primer mix were used in a second PCR of roughly 7 to 12 cycles. MiXCR, applied by TCRdb to the 5' RACE reads, yields one record per CDR3 protein. The table records approximately 730,000 distinct CDR3 sequences, around 40% of them present only once. V lost 0 bases, J lost 3 bases, and 12 bases lay in between. This CDR3 comprises 15 residues. Per the germline V gene, CDR1 is DFQATT and CDR2 is SNEGSKA (reference sequence). The clonotype comes from a woman aged 60-70 years in good health. Sequenced sample: blood. The V call is TRBV20-1, the J call TRBJ1-5, with D possibly TRBD1 on 5 matching bases. CDR3 sequence reads: CSARDWGKANQPQHF. CDR3 in DNA: TGCAGTGCTAGAGACTGGGGGAAGGCCAATCAGCCCCAGCATTTT.